These T cell receptor beta chains were read from a single sample in a study of blood T cell repertoires in COVID-19. Measured with immunoSEQ multiplex PCR; TCRdb has only the in-frame clones, and not every one. The data show approximately 220,000 clones, 75% to 90% seen once. Specimen: PBMCs or T cells enriched from blood (not recorded which). The receptors stem from a woman aged 40 to 50 with acute COVID-19. CDR3s include the opening cysteine and the closing phenylalanine or tryptophan. The order of the fields is clone size, V gene, J gene, D gene, CDR3 DNA, CDR3 protein. A D gene is named only where the DNA matches it firmly. Some rows mark clone size as missing; the rest say once, few, many or name a class of expanded clone.

NA	TRBV19	TRBJ1-5	TRBD1	TGTGCCAGTAGTATCGACAGGGGTGAGAATCAGCCCCAGCATTTT	CASSIDRGENQPQHF
NA	TRBV5-1	TRBJ2-1	NA	TGCGCCAGCAGCTTGGGTGACAGTCCATCCTACAATGAGCAGTTCTTC	CASSLGDSPSYNEQFF
NA	TRBV5-1	TRBJ2-3	TRBD2	TGCGCCAGCAGCTTGCACTCGGGGGGTGCAGATACGCAGTATTTT	CASSLHSGGADTQYF
NA	TRBV7-9	TRBJ2-2	NA	TGTGCCAGCAGCTTAAGGGGGGGAAACACCGGGGAGCTGTTTTTT	CASSLRGGNTGELFF
NA	TRBV18	TRBJ2-2	NA	TGTGCCAGCTCCCCGACGGGCACCGGGGAGCTGTTTTTT	CASSPTGTGELFF
few	TRBV5-4	TRBJ2-5	NA	TGTGCCAGCAGCTTGTGGGGGGTAGGGACCCAGTACTTC	CASSLWGVGTQYF
NA	TRBV5-1	TRBJ1-1	TRBD1	TGCGCCAGCCAACGGACAGGGGGCACTGAAGCTTTCTTT	CASQRTGGTEAFF
once	TRBV4-1	TRBJ2-1	TRBD1	TGCGCCAGCAGCCAAGATCCGGGCGGGACAGGGCCCTACAATGAGCAGTTCTTC	CASSQDPGGTGPYNEQFF
NA	TRBV14	TRBJ2-2	NA	TGTGCCAGCAGCCTTTTCAGGGTGACCGGGGAGCTGTTTTTT	CASSLFRVTGELFF
NA	TRBV5-5	TRBJ1-4	NA	TGTGCCAGCACCGACTGGCCAACTAATGAAAAACTGTTTTTT	CASTDWPTNEKLFF
NA	TRBV7-9	TRBJ2-1	TRBD2	TGTGCCAGCACCCCTCGGGGGGGAGGGAATGAGCAGTTCTTC	CASTPRGGGNEQFF
NA	TRBV18	TRBJ1-1	TRBD1	TGTGCCAGCTCACGAGAAGCCGGGACAGGGGGCCCTGAAGCTTTCTTT	CASSREAGTGGPEAFF
few	TRBV4-1	TRBJ2-3	TRBD2	TGCGCCAGCAGCCTGGAGCGGGGGGGCCCCACAGATACGCAGTATTTT	CASSLERGGPTDTQYF
few	TRBV4-1	TRBJ1-5	NA	TGCGCCAGCAGCCGCGGAGCCCCTTTCAATCAGCCCCAGCATTTT	CASSRGAPFNQPQHF
once	TRBV5-1	TRBJ1-1	NA	TGCGCCAGCAGCTTGGCCTACGGGGAAGGTACTGAAGCTTTCTTT	CASSLAYGEGTEAFF
NA	TRBV11-2	TRBJ2-2	TRBD1	TGTGCCAGCAGCTTAGGGGGACAGGGGGCTGTAGAGCTGTTTTTT	CASSLGGQGAVELFF
NA	TRBV28	TRBJ1-1	NA	TGTGCCAGCAGTTTCTCCGACAGGCTGAACACTGAAGCTTTCTTT	CASSFSDRLNTEAFF
NA	TRBV5-8	TRBJ1-2	NA	TGTGCCAGCAGCTTTCGGACAGATTCTACAGGCTACACCTTC	CASSFRTDSTGYTF
NA	TRBV5-8	TRBJ2-1	NA	TGTGCCAGCAGCTTGGCAGGGTGGGACAATGAGCAGTTCTTC	CASSLAGWDNEQFF
NA	TRBV11-2	TRBJ2-7	NA	TGTGCCAGCGGAGGAAGGTGGAACGAGCAGTACTTC	CASGGRWNEQYF
NA	TRBV18	TRBJ1-6	NA	TGTGCCAGCGTACAAAGCCAGGGGAACTATAATTCACCCCTCCACTTT	CASVQSQGNYNSPLHF
few	TRBV18	TRBJ1-6	NA	TGTGCCAGCTCCCAACTCCAGGGAGGCAATTCACCCCTCCACTTT	CASSQLQGGNSPLHF
NA	TRBV7-2	TRBJ2-3	TRBD2	TGTGCCAGCAGCTGGGGACTAGCGGGGTATCGCACAGATACGCAGTATTTT	CASSWGLAGYRTDTQYF
few	TRBV19	TRBJ1-5	TRBD1	TGTGCCAGTAGTATGGGGACAGGGAATAGCAATCAGCCCCAGCATTTT	CASSMGTGNSNQPQHF